Detailed here is one T cell receptor (beta chain). The repertoire was sequenced with immunoSEQ multiplex PCR; TCRdb's copy has only in-frame clones and lacks some. The sample lists some 140,000 clones, more than 80% seen once, with roughly 3.9% in the top ten. These data are taken from a study of T cell responses to AZD1222 COVID-19 vaccine. The TCR originated in an adult in good health. The source was peripheral blood, collected on day 0 of AZD1222 vaccination.

Here the CDR3 reads CASTWGQNTEAFF. In DNA form, the CDR3 reads TGTGCCAGCACCTGGGGACAGAACACTGAAGCTTTCTTT. The rearrangement joins TRBV12-3 or TRBV12-4 to TRBJ1-1; maybe TRBD1 (6 bases). CDR3 length: 13 amino acids. V gave up 7 bases and J gave up 1 base, with 10 bases separating them.